The T cell receptor (beta chain) described here comes from a study of blood T cell repertoires in COVID-19. Germline CDR1 reads SQVTM; CDR2 reads ANQGSEA. This CDR3 comprises 15 residues. V dropped 6 bases and J dropped 2; count of bases not matched to a gene: 11. This table comes from immunoSEQ multiplex PCR, and its TCRdb copy is limited to in-frame clones, with some not included. The table lists under 150,000 clones, more than 75% of them singletons. This TCR was recovered from a man aged 50 to 59 with acute or convalescent COVID-19. This rearrangement joins TRBV29-1 to TRBJ2-3, with 7 bases aligning to TRBD1. The sequencing input was peripheral blood. Written as DNA, the CDR3 is TGCAGCGTCCTCTTACAGGGGATCGTCACAGATACGCAGTATTTT. It specifies CSVLLQGIVTDTQYF.